One sample yielded the 28 T cell receptor beta chains listed below, sequenced in a study of cytomegalovirus exposure and HLA in healthy donors. The protocol was immunoSEQ multiplex PCR, while the TCRdb copy is restricted to in-frame clones and leaves out a portion. The table shows 200,000 or so clones, with around nine tenths occurring only once. The source material was PBMCs. The receptors come from a woman aged 18-30 years in good health and CMV-seronegative.

This clone was picked up a small number of times. V and J are TRBV5-6 and TRBJ1-3; the D is unclear. CDR3 size: 11 residues. Per the germline V gene, CDR1 is SGHDT and CDR2 is YYEEEE. V shed 1 base and J shed 9 bases, with 5 bases lying between them. The CDR3 region has the DNA TGTGCCAGCAGCTTGCACGGCACCATATATTTT. This codes for CASSLHGTIYF.

This clone came up once. This chain links TRBV19 with TRBJ1-1; maybe TRBD1 (5 bases). Germline CDR1 reads LNHDA; CDR2 reads SQIVND (reference sequence). Trimming took 8 bases from V and 4 from J, leaving 17 bases between them. The CDR3 is 14 residues long. The CDR3 bases are TGTGCCAGTGTCGGGCAGCCCGGGGGCACTGAAGCTTTCTTT. Encoded protein: CASVGQPGGTEAFF.

This chain uses TRBV11-2 with TRBJ1-2; D is ambiguous. Deletions cut 5 bases from V and 4 bases from J, with 17 bases between. The CDR3 length is 15 residues. Germline loops: CDR1 SGHAT, CDR2 FQNNGV. The DNA of the CDR3 is TGTGCCAGCAGCCTCGCACCAGGCAGACCCTATGGCTACACCTTC. As protein: CASSLAPGRPYGYTF.

The chain uses TRBV2 and TRBJ1-4, with 7 nucleotides matching TRBD1. CDR1 is SNHLY, CDR2 FYNNEI, per germline. There are 15 residues in the CDR3. After removal of 3 bases from V and 8 bases from J, the junction contained 9 bases not matched to a gene. The CDR3 nucleotides are TGTGCCAGCAGTGAGGTGACAGGGTATGGCGAAAAACTGTTTTTT. It yields the protein CASSEVTGYGEKLFF.

The J gene is TRBJ2-1, the V gene TRBV6-1; D may be TRBD2 (5 bases). V was shortened by 7 bases and J by 3 bases, with 13 bases between the two germline ends. Germline lookup yields CDR1 MNHNS and CDR2 SASEGT. The CDR3 is 14 residues long. The DNA for the CDR3 is TGTGCCAGCATCGAGCGGCAACACTACAATGAGCAGTTCTTC. It translates to CASIERQHYNEQFF.

This clone has just a few counts. The CDR3, as DNA: TGCGCCAGCAGCCCCGGTGGGGCGAGAGAAGACACTGAAGCTTTCTTT. This gives the protein CASSPGGAREDTEAFF. The rearrangement links TRBV5-1 to TRBJ1-1, with D perhaps TRBD1 (5 bases). The CDR3 spans 16 residues. Trimming shortened V by 4 bases and J by 3 bases, and 19 bases separated the two germline ends. Germline lookup yields CDR1 SGHRS and CDR2 YFSETQ.

The gene calls are TRBV19 and TRBJ1-2; 7 nucleotides line up with TRBD1. The germline CDR1 and CDR2 sequences are LNHDA and SQIVND (reference sequence). V trimming: 4 bases; J trimming: 6 bases; junction bases outside the gene matches: 8. The CDR3 length is 14 residues. In DNA form, the CDR3 reads TGTGCCAGTAGTACTCCCAACAGGGGAGATGGCTACACCTTC. Translating gives CASSTPNRGDGYTF.

The chain has TRBV5-1 and TRBJ1-4; D possibly corresponds to TRBD1 (6 bases). The CDR3 extends over 15 amino acids. Germline CDR1 is SGHRS and CDR2 is YFSETQ. The germline V and J ends were trimmed by 4 bases and 7 bases, with 17 bases remaining between them. The chain's CDR3 is CASSPLQGSGEKLFF. The CDR3 DNA is TGCGCCAGCAGCCCACTCCAGGGGTCGGGTGAAAAACTGTTTTTT.

The rearrangement uses TRBV5-1 and TRBJ2-7, with 7 nucleotides matching TRBD2. CDR1 is SGHRS and CDR2 is YFSETQ in the germline V gene. Germline trimming cut 3 bases from V and 3 bases from J; bases unmatched to any gene: 12. The CDR3 runs to 16 residues. The CDR3 sequence is CASSYSIQRDYYEQYF. The CDR3 bases are TGCGCCAGCAGCTATTCGATCCAGCGGGACTACTACGAGCAGTACTTC.

The chain combines TRBV5-1 with TRBJ1-1; D might be TRBD1 (5 bases). Trimming removed 5 bases at V and 4 bases at J, with 21 bases between. The CDR3 loop spans 16 amino acids. CDR1 SGHRS and CDR2 YFSETQ come from the germline V gene. CDR3 DNA: TGCGCCAGCAGTCGGGACCTCGAGGTGGGGGGCACTGAAGCTTTCTTT. It translates to CASSRDLEVGGTEAFF.

The rearrangement links TRBV6-5 to TRBJ1-2; 8 nucleotides agree with TRBD1. V dropped 5 bases and J dropped 3; count of bases not matched to a gene: 8. Germline-derived CDR1 and CDR2 are MNHEY and SVGAGI. The CDR3 has 15 residues. CDR3 coding DNA: TGTGCCAGCAGTAACGACAGGGGAATGCACTATGGCTACACCTTC. It codes for CASSNDRGMHYGYTF.

This clone was seen just once. The chain joins TRBV27 to TRBJ2-2; TRBD2 might be the D (6 bases). Looked up from germline, CDR1 is MNHEY and CDR2 is SMNVEV (reference sequence). V was cut by 4 bases and J by 6 bases, with 12 bases left in between. This CDR3 contains 14 residues. The DNA of the CDR3 is TGTGCCAGCAGTTCCACCGGGACTCCCGGGGAGCTGTTTTTT. Its protein product is CASSSTGTPGELFF.

The CDR3 reads CASSLDGTSLAEQYF. In DNA form, the CDR3 reads TGTGCCAGCAGCTTAGATGGGACTAGTCTGGCCGAGCAGTACTTC. The rearrangement uses TRBV7-2 and TRBJ2-7; 8 bases agree with TRBD2. The germline V gene has CDR1 SGHTA and CDR2 FQGNSA. The CDR3 is 15 residues long. J gave up 6 bases and V 1 base, and 8 bases lay outside the gene matches.

This chain links TRBV5-1 with TRBJ2-7; the match to TRBD2 covers 16 bases. Germline V gene lookup returns CDR1 SGHRS and CDR2 YFSETQ. The trim removed 5 bases at V and 3 bases at J, leaving 11 bases unmatched. This CDR3 spans 18 amino acids. CDR3 sequence: CASSPGTSGRAPFYEQYF. As DNA, the CDR3 is TGCGCCAGCAGTCCAGGGACTAGCGGGAGGGCCCCTTTCTACGAGCAGTACTTC. Filled out from reference TRBV5-1 and TRBJ2-7, the complete variable domain reads KAGVTQTPRYLIKTRGQQVTLSCSPISGHRSVSWYQQTPGQGLQFLFEYFSETQRNKGNFPGRFSGRQFSNSRSEMNVSTLELGDSALYLCASSPGTSGRAPFYEQYFGPGTRLTVT.

V is TRBV6-1 and J is TRBJ2-4; D possibly corresponds to TRBD1 (6 bases). Trimming took off 4 bases at V and 5 bases at J, with 15 bases between the two ends. Germline V gene sequence: CDR1 MNHNS, CDR2 SASEGT. The CDR3 has 15 residues. As DNA, the CDR3 is TGTGCCAGCAGTGGAAGGGGGTATAAGGAAAACATTCAGTACTTC. Amino acids: CASSGRGYKENIQYF.

This chain connects TRBV30 to TRBJ2-7; 7 bases map to TRBD2. The CDR3 consists of 16 residues. CDR1 and CDR2 (germline): GTSNPN, SVGIG (reference sequence). V gave up 1 base and J gave up 0 bases; unmatched junction bases: 9. CDR3 nucleotide sequence: TGTGCCTGGAGTGGGACTAGTCTACCGCTCTCCTACGAGCAGTACTTC. Translated, it gives CAWSGTSLPLSYEQYF.

This rearrangement joins TRBV25-1 to TRBJ1-2; D unresolved. Looked up from germline, CDR1 is MGHDK and CDR2 is SYGVNS. Trimming removed 4 bases at V and 4 bases at J, with 16 bases between. The CDR3 consists of 15 residues. CDR3 amino acids: CASSVSGEWIYGYTF. The CDR3 DNA sequence: TGTGCCAGCAGTGTCTCCGGGGAATGGATCTATGGCTACACCTTC.

The rearrangement uses TRBV6-5 and TRBJ2-5, with 8 bases that match TRBD1. Germline lookup yields CDR1 MNHEY and CDR2 SVGAGI. V was clipped by 5 bases and J by 4 bases; unmatched bases: 9. This CDR3 is built from 15 residues. The CDR3 protein is CASSPPRTGRETQYF. DNA of the CDR3: TGTGCCAGCAGTCCCCCGCGGACAGGGAGAGAGACCCAGTACTTC.

V usage is TRBV29-1 and J usage is TRBJ2-7; TRBD2 matches at 7 bases. Germline trimming cut 5 bases from V and 5 bases from J; bases unmatched to any gene: 15. This CDR3 is built from 15 residues. Germline-derived CDR1 and CDR2 are SQVTM and ANQGSEA. For the CDR3, the DNA is TGCAGCGTTCATTACCGGGACTATCCGTTTGACGAGCAGTACTTC. It is translated as CSVHYRDYPFDEQYF.

The chain uses TRBV5-1 and TRBJ1-1, with 8 bases matching TRBD1. After removal of 2 bases from V and 0 bases from J, the junction contained 3 bases not matched to a gene. CDR1 SGHRS and CDR2 YFSETQ come from the germline V gene. This CDR3 is built from 15 residues. The CDR3 coding sequence is TGCGCCAGCAGCTTTAGGACAGGGTTGAACACTGAAGCTTTCTTT. As protein: CASSFRTGLNTEAFF. The complete variable domain, with remaining parts taken from reference TRBV5-1 and TRBJ1-1, reads KAGVTQTPRYLIKTRGQQVTLSCSPISGHRSVSWYQQTPGQGLQFLFEYFSETQRNKGNFPGRFSGRQFSNSRSEMNVSTLELGDSALYLCASSFRTGLNTEAFFGQGTRLTVV.

The rearrangement links TRBV14 to TRBJ1-6; 12 bases align to TRBD1. Germline CDR1 is SGHDN and CDR2 is FVKESK. CDR3 length: 17 amino acids. Germline trimming cut 4 bases from V and 7 bases from J; bases unmatched to any gene: 8. The CDR3 sequence is CASSPGTGGSWNSPLHF. Written as DNA, the CDR3 is TGTGCCAGCAGCCCCGGGACAGGGGGCAGTTGGAATTCACCCCTCCACTTT.

The chain couples TRBV7-6 to TRBJ2-7; TRBD2 matches at 8 bases. From germline, CDR1 is SGHVS and CDR2 FNYEAQ. The V segment lost 1 base and the J segment 0 bases; nucleotides outside the gene matches: 8. CDR3 size: 17 residues. The CDR3 DNA follows: TGTGCCAGCAGCTTAGAGGCGACTAGCGCCCTCTCCTACGAGCAGTACTTC. Amino acid sequence: CASSLEATSALSYEQYF.

The chain carries TRBV6-5 and TRBJ2-1; tentative D call: TRBD2 (5 bases). The V end was cut by 5 bases, the J end by 4 bases, with 9 bases between. The CDR3 is made up of 13 amino acids. Germline-derived CDR1 and CDR2 are MNHEY and SVGAGI. The CDR3 reads CASSRGSYNEQFF. CDR3 coding DNA: TGTGCCAGCAGTCGAGGGAGTTACAATGAGCAGTTCTTC.

The chain carries TRBV27 and TRBJ2-3; a possible D gene is TRBD2 (5 bases). Trimming left V 6 bases short and J 3 bases short, with 19 bases between. CDR3 length: 16 amino acids. Germline lookup yields CDR1 MNHEY and CDR2 SMNVEV (reference sequence). Here the CDR3 DNA reads TGTGCCAGCAGGCAAAAAGGACCGGGGAATACAGATACGCAGTATTTT. Amino acid sequence: CASRQKGPGNTDTQYF.

The rearrangement links TRBV6-5 to TRBJ2-6; D is uncertain. CDR3 size: 14 residues. The germline V and J ends were trimmed by 8 bases and 1 base, with 9 bases remaining between them. CDR1 is MNHEY and CDR2 is SVGAGI in the germline V gene. CDR3 bases: TGTGCCAGCGAGGAGCGATCTGGGGCCAACGTCCTGACTTTC. Protein product: CASEERSGANVLTF.

The chain carries TRBV15 and TRBJ2-5, with TRBD1 matching 9 bases. J was trimmed by 5 bases and V by 2 bases; bases with no gene match: 3. Germline CDR1 and CDR2: LNHNV and YYDKDF (reference sequence). This CDR3 comprises 14 residues. This CDR3 is CATSRRTGEETQYF. The CDR3 nucleotides read TGTGCCACCAGCAGACGGACAGGGGAGGAGACCCAGTACTTC.

The gene calls are TRBV29-1 and TRBJ1-1; 8 bases map to TRBD1. CDR1 is SQVTM and CDR2 is ANQGSEA in the germline V gene. The junction had 2 bases not matched to a gene; V was cut back by 5 bases and J by 0 bases. The CDR3 is 13 residues long. DNA of the CDR3: TGCAGCGTTCGGACAGGGCTGAACACTGAAGCTTTCTTT. This codes for CSVRTGLNTEAFF.

The table lists this clone with a few counts. The genes are TRBV6-5 and TRBJ1-6, with 8 bases identical to TRBD1. CDR1 and CDR2 from the germline V gene are MNHEY and SVGAGI. The CDR3 spans 14 residues. V lost 6 bases to trimming and J lost 9 bases; unmatched junction nucleotides: 7. The CDR3 nucleotides read TGTGCCAGCAGCCAACAGGGGGACCTTTCACCCCTCCACTTT. It specifies CASSQQGDLSPLHF.